The TCR beta chain described here comes from a study of blood T cell repertoires in COVID-19. Study-level information: Sources were T cells, B-cell-depleted T cells, or PBMCs; the material itself was cDNA or gDNA.

In germline, CDR1 is SGHTA, CDR2 FQGTGA. The V end lost 2 bases, the J end lost 1 base, and 14 bases lay between the germline ends. The CDR3 consists of 16 residues. This table comes from immunoSEQ multiplex PCR, and its TCRdb copy is limited to in-frame clones, with some not included. The sample shows some 100,000 clones, 90% of them seen only once. The sample consisted of peripheral blood. The clonotype was recovered from a human donor in a cohort sampled during active COVID-19. V usage is TRBV7-3 and J usage is TRBJ2-5, with D perhaps matching TRBD2 (6 bases). CDR3: CASSLAPGLGQETQYF. DNA for the CDR3: TGTGCCAGCAGCTTAGCGCCGGGACTGGGCCAAGAGACCCAGTACTTC.